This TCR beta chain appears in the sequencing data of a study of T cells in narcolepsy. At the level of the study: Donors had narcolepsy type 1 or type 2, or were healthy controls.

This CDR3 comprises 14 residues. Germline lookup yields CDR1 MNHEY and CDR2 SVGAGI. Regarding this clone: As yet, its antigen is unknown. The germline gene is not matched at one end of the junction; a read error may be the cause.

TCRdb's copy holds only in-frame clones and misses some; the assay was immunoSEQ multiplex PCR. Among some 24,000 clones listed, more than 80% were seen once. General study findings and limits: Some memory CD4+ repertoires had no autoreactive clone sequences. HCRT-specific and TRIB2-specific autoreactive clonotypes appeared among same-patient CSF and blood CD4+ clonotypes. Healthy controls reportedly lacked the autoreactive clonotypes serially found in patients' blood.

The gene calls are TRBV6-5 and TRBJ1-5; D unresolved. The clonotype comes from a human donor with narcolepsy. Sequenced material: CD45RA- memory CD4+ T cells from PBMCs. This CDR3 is CASSTTYSNQPQHF. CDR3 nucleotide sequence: TGTGCCAGCAGTACGACCTATAGCAATCAGCCCCAGCACTTT.